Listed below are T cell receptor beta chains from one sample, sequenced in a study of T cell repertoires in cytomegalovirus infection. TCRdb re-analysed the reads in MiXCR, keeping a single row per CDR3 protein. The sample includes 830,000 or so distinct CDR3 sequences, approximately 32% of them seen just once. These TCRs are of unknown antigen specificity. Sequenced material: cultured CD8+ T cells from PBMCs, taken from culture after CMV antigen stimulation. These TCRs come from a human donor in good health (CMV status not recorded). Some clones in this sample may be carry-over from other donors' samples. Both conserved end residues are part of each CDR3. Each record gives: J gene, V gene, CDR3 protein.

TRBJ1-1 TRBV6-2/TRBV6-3 CASSSQGGGEAFF
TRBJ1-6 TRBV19 CASDTGAGPYSPLHF
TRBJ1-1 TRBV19 CAVYPGGTEAFF
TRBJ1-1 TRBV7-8 CASSLGDFSTEAFF
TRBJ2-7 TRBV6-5 CASSLGAGGIYEQYF
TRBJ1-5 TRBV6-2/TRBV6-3 CASRPRLGGDQPQHF
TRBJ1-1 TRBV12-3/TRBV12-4 CATFGFRGTEAFF
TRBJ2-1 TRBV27 CASSLEGQGLYNEQFF
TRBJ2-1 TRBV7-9 CASSSPIKSIITSGLQDEQFF
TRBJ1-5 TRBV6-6 CASTLGGTGDNQPQHF
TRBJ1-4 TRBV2 CASSEGQLTNEKLFF
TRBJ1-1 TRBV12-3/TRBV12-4 CASSLRGLPTEAFF
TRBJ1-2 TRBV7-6 CASSPTLGDYGYTF
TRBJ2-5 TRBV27 CASSRGTSVQETQYF
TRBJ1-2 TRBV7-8 CASRAGGQGSNYGYTF
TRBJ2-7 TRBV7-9 CASSLPNYYEQYF
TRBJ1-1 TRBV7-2 CASSARNTEAFF
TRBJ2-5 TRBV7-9 CASSPGTGNLGDEYF
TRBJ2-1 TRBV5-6 CASSSMDIDYNEQFF
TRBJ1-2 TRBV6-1 CASSEPFRDRGISDYGYTF
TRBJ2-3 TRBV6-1 CASSEVRGGTDTQYF
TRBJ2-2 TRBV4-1 CASSQDWGGATGELFF
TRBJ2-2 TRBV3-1 CASSNGGGELFF
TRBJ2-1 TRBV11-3 CASSYNLGYNEQFF
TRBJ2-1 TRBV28 CASSWTATDEQFF
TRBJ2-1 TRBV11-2 CASSPPQLSGGEQFF
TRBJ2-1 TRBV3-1 CASSHGLAGGLYNEQFF
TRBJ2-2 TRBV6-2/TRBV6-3 CASSPGQGAFSVGELFF
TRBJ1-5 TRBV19 CASRQGPEPQHF
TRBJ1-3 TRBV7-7 CASSLTLRRGNTIYF
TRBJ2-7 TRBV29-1 CSVEIAGGYEQYF
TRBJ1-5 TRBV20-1 CSARITGTASNQPQHF
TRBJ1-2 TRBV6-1 CASRRGDSSNYGYTF
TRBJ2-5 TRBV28 CASSPESGGRGETQYF
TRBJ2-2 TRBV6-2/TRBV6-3 CASNRDGYTGELFF
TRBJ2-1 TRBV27 CASSSEGSGGPLGDNEQFF
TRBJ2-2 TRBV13 CASTPGGTGELFF
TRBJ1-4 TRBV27 CASSSSLTSNEKLFF
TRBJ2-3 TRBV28 CASQPGQGPDTQYF
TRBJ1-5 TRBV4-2 CASSQDGGNSNQPQHF
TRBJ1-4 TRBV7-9 CASSSRDTGEAEKLFF
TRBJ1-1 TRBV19 CASSVGRLYEAFF
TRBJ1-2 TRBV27 CASSLRGQGYGYTF
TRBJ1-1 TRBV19 CASSIDPDSLNTEAFF
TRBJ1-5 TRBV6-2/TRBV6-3 CASESGGSQPQHF
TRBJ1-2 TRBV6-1 CAIQTGVYGYTF
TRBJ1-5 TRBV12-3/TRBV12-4 CASSSGQLPAQPQHF
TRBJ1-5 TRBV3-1 CASSPGTEIPYSNQPQHF
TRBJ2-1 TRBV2 CASSGSTAYNEQFF
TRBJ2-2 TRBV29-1 CSVRGQTGELFF
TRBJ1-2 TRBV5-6 CASSLMGRDGYTF
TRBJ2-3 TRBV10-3 CAIRTGLQTDTQYF
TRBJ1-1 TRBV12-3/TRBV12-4 CASSLFRVSNTEAFF
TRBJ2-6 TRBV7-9 CASSLGPGQGASGANVLTF
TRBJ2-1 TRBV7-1 CASSPKSGALYNEQFF
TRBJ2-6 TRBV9 CASSLLRDPTSGANVLTF
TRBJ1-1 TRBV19 CASSIAGTGGATEAFF
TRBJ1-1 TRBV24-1 CATSDSGQNTEAFF
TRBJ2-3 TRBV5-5 CASSFLQGILDTQYF
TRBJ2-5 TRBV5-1 CASSLRSGGVKETQYF